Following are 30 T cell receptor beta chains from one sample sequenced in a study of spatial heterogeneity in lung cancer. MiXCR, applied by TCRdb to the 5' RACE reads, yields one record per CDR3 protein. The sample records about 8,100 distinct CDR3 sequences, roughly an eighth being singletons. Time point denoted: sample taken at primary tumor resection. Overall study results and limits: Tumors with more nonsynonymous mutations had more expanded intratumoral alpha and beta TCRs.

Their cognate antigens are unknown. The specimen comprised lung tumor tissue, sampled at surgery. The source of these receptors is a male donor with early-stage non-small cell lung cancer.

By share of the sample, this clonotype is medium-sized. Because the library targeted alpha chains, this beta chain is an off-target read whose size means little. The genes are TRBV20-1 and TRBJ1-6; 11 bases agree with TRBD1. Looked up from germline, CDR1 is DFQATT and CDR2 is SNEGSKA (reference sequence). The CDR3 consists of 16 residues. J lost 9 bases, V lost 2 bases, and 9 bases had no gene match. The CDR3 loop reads CSARTGQGAVISPLHF. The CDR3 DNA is TGCAGTGCTAGAACCGGACAGGGGGCGGTAATTTCACCCCTCCACTTT.

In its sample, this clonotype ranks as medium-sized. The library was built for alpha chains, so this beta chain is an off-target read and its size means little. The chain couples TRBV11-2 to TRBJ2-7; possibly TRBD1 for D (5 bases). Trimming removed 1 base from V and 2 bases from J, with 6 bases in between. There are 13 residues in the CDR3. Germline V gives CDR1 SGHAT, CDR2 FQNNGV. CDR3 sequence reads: CASSLGQTYEQYF. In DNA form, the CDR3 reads TGTGCCAGCAGCTTAGGACAGACCTACGAGCAGTACTTC.

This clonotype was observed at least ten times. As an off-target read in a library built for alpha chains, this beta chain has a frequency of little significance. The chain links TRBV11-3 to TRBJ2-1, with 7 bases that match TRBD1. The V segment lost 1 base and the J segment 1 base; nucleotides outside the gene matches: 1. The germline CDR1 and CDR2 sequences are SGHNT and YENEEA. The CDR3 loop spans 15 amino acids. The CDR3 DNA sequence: TGTGCCAGCAGCTTAGGACAGGGATCCTACAATGAGCAGTTCTTC. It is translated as CASSLGQGSYNEQFF.

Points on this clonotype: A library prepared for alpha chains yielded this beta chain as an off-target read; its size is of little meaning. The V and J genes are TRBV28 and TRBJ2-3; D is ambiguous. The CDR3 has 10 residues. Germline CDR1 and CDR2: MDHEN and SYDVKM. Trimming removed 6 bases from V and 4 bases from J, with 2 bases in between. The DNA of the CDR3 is TGTGCCAGCAGGGCAGATACGCAGTATTTT. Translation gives CASRADTQYF.

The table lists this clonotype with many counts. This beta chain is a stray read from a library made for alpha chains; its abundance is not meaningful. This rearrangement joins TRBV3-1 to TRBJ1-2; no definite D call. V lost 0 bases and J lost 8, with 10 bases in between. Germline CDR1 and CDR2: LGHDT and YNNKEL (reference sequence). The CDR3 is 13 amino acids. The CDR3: CASSQERVTGYTF. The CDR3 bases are TGTGCCAGCAGCCAAGAGAGGGTAACGGGCTACACCTTC.

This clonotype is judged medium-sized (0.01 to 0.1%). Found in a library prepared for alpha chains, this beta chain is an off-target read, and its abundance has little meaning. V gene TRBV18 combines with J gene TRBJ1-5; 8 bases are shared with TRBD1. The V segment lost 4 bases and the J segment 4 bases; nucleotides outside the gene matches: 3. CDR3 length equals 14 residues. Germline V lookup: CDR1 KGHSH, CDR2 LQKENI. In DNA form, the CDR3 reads TGTGCCAGCTCACTAGGACAGGGAAATCAGCCCCAGCATTTT. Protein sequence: CASSLGQGNQPQHF. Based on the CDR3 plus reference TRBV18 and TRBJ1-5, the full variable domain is NAGVMQNPRHLVRRRGQEARLRCSPMKGHSHVYWYRQLPEEGLKFMVYLQKENIIDESGMPKERFSAEFPKEGPSILRIQQVVRGDSAAYFCASSLGQGNQPQHFGDGTRLSIL.

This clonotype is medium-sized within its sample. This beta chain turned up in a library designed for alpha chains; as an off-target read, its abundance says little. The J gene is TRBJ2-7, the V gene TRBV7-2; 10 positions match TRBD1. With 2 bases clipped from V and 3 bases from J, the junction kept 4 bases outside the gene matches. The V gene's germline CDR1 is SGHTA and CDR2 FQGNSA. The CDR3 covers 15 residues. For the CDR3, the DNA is TGTGCCAGCAGCTTAAAGGGACAGGGGTTCTACGAGCAGTACTTC. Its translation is CASSLKGQGFYEQYF.

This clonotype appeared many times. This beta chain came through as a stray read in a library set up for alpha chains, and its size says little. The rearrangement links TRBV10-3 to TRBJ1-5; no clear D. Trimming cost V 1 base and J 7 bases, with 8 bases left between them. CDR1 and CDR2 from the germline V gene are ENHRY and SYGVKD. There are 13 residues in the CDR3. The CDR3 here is CAISEFFGQPQHF. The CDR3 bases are TGTGCCATCAGTGAGTTCTTTGGGCAGCCCCAGCATTTT.

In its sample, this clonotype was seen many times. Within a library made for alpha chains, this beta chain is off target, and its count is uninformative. As DNA, the CDR3 is TGTGCCATCAGTGATTCCAGGGACGCCGAAAAACTGTTTTTT. Its protein product is CAISDSRDAEKLFF. This chain joins TRBV10-3 and TRBJ1-4; D perhaps matches TRBD1 (5 bases). Trimming took off 3 bases at V and 8 bases at J, with 13 bases between the two ends. The V gene's germline CDR1 is ENHRY and CDR2 SYGVKD. This CDR3 spans 14 amino acids.

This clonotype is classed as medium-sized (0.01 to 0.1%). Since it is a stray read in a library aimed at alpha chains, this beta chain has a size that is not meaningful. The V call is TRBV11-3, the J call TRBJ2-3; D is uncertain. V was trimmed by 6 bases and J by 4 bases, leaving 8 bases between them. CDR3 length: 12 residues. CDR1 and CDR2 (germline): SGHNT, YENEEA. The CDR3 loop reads CASSVGADTQYF. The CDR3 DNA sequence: TGTGCCAGCAGTGTGGGCGCAGATACGCAGTATTTT. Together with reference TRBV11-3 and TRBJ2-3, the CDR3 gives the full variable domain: EAGVVQSPRYKIIEKKQPVAFWCNPISGHNTLYWYLQNLGQGPELLIRYENEEAVDDSQLPKDRFSAERLKGVDSTLKIQPAELGDSAVYLCASSVGADTQYFGPGTRLTVL.

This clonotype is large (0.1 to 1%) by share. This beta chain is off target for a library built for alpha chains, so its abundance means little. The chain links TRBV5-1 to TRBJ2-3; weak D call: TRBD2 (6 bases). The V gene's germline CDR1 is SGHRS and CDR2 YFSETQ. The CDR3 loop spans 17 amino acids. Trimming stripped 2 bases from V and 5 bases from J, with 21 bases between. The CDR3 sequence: CASSLDRGIGEKDTQYF. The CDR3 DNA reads TGCGCCAGCAGCTTAGATCGGGGGATCGGGGAGAAAGATACGCAGTATTTT.

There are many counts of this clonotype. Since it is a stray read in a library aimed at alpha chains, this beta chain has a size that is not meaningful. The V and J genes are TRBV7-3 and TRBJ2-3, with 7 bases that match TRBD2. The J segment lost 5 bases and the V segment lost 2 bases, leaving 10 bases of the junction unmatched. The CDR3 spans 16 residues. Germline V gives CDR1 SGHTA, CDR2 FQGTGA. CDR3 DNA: TGTGCCAGCAGCTTAGGGGAGGGACTTACCGGAGATACGCAGTATTTT. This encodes CASSLGEGLTGDTQYF.

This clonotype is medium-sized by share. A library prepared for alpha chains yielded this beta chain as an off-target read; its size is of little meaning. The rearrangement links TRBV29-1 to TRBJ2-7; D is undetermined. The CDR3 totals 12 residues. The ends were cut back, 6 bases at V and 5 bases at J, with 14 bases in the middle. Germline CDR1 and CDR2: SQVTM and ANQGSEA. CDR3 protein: CSVSLREHEQYF. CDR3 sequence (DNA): TGCAGCGTCAGCTTAAGAGAACACGAGCAGTACTTC.

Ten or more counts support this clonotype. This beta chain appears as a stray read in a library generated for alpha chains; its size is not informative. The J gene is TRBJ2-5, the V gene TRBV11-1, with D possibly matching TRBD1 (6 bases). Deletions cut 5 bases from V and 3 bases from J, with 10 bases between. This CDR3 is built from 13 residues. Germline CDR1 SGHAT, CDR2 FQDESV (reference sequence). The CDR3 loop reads CASSLHREETQYF. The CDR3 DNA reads TGTGCCAGCAGCCTACACAGGGAAGAGACCCAGTACTTC.

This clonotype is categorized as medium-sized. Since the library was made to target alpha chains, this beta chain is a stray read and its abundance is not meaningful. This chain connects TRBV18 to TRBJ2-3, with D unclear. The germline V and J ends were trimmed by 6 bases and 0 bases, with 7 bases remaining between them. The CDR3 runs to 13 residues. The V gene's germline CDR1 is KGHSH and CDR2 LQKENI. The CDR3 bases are TGTGCCAGCTCTCTGGACAGCACAGATACGCAGTATTTT. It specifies CASSLDSTDTQYF.

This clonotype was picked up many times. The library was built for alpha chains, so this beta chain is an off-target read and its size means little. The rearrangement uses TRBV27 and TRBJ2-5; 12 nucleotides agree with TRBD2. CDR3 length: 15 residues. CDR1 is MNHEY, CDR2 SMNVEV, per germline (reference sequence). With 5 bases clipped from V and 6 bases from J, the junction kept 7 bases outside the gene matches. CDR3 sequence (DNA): TGTGCCAGCAGTCCAGGACTAGCGGGAATTCAGACCCAGTACTTC. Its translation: CASSPGLAGIQTQYF.

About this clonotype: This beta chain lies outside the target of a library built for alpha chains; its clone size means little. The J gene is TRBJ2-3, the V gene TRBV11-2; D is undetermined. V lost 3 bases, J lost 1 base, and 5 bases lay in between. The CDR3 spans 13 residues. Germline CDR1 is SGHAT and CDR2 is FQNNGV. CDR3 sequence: CASSFFRTDTQYF. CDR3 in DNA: TGTGCCAGCAGCTTCTTCCGCACAGATACGCAGTATTTT.

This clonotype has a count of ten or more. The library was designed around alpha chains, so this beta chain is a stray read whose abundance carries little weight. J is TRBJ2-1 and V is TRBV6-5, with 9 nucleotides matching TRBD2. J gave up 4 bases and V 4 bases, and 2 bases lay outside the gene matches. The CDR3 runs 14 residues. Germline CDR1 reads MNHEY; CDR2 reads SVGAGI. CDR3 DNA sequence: TGTGCCAGCAGTTTAGCGGGAGTTTACAATGAGCAGTTCTTC. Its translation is CASSLAGVYNEQFF.

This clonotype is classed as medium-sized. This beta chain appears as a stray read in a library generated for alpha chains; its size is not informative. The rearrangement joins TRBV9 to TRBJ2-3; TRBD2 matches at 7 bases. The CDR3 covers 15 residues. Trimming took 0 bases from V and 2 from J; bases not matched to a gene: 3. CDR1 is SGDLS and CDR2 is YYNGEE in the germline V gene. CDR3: CASSVALAATDTQYF. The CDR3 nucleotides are TGTGCCAGCAGCGTAGCCCTAGCGGCCACAGATACGCAGTATTTT.

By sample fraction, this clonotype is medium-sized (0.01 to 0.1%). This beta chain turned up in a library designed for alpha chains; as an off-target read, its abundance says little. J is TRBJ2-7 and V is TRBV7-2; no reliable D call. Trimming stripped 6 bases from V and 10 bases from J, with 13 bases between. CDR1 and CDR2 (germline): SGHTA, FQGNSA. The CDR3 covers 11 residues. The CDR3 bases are TGTGCCAGCAGTTCCTACGGCCTACAGTACTTC. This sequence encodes CASSSYGLQYF.

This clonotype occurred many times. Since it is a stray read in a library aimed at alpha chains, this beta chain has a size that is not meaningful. CDR3 amino acids: CASSQDPSGVRTGELFF. For the CDR3, the DNA is TGTGCCAGCAGCCAAGATCCCTCAGGGGTCAGAACCGGGGAGCTGTTTTTT. This sequence joins TRBV3-1 and TRBJ2-2; possibly TRBD1 for D (6 bases). The CDR3 has 17 residues. Trimming took off 0 bases at V and 5 bases at J, with 16 bases between the two ends. Germline assignment: CDR1 LGHDT and CDR2 YNNKEL (reference sequence).

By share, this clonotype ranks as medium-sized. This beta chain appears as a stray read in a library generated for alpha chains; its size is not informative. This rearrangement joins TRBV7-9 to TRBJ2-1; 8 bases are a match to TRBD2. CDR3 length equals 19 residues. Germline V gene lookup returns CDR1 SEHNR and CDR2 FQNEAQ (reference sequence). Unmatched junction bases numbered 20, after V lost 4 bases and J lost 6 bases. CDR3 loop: CASSSWRGSGNIGFNEQFF. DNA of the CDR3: TGTGCCAGCAGCTCATGGCGGGGTAGCGGGAACATTGGTTTCAATGAGCAGTTCTTC.

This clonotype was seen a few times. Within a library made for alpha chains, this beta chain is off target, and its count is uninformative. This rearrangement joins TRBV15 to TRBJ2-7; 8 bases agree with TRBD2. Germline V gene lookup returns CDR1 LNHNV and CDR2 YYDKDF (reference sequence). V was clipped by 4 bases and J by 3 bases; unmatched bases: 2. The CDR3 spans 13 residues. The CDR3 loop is CATSTGTSYEQYF. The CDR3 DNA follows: TGTGCCACCAGCACCGGGACTAGCTACGAGCAGTACTTC.

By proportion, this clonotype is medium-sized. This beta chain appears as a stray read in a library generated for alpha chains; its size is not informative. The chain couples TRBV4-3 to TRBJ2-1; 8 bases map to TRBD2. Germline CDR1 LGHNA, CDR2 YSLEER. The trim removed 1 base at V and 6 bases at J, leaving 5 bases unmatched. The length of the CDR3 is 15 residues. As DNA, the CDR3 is TGCGCCAGCAGCCAAGCGACTAGCGCGGGCAATGAGCAGTTCTTC. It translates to CASSQATSAGNEQFF.

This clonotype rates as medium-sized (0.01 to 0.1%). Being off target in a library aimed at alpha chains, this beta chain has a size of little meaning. CDR3 nucleotide sequence: TGTGCCAGCAGTGGGGGGACTAGCGGGGACAATGAGCAGTTCTTC. Translating it yields CASSGGTSGDNEQFF. The V call is TRBV2, the J call TRBJ2-1; 13 bases are shared with TRBD2. The CDR3 runs to 15 residues. Germline V gene sequence: CDR1 SNHLY, CDR2 FYNNEI. The V segment lost 4 bases and the J segment 5 bases; nucleotides outside the gene matches: 2. Full variable domain (rest looked up from reference TRBV2 and TRBJ2-1): EPEVTQTPSHQVTQMGQEVILRCVPISNHLYFYWYRQILGQKVEFLVSFYNNEISEKSEIFDDQFSVERPDGSNFTLKIRSTKLEDSAMYFCASSGGTSGDNEQFFGPGTRLTVL.

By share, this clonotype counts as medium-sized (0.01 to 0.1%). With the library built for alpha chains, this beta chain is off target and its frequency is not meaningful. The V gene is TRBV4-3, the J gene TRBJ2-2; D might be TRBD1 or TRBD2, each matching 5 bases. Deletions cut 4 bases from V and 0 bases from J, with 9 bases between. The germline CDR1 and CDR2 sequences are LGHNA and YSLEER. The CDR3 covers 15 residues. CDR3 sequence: CASSPRGANTGELFF. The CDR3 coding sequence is TGCGCCAGCAGCCCCCGGGGCGCGAACACCGGGGAGCTGTTTTTT.

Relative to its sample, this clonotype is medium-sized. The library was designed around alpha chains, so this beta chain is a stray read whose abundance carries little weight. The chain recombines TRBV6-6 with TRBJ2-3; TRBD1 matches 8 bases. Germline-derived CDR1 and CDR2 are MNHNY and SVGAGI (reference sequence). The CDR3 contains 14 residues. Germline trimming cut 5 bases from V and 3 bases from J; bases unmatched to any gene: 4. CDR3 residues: CASSNQGATDTQYF. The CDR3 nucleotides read TGTGCCAGCAGTAACCAGGGGGCAACAGATACGCAGTATTTT.

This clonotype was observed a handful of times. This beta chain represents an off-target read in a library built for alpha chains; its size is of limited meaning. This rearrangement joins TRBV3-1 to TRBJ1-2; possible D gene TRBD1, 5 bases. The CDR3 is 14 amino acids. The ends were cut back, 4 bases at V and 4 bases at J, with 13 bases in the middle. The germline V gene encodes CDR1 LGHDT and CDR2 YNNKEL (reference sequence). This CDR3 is CASSPRQYFYGYTF. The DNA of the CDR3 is TGTGCCAGCAGCCCACGACAGTACTTCTATGGCTACACCTTC.

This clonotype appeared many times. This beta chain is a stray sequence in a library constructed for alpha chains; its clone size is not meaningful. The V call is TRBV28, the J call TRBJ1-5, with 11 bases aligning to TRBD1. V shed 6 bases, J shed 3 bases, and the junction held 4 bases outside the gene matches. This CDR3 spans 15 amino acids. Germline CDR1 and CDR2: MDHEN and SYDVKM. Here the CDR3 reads CASRMGQGDNQPQHF. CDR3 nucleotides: TGTGCCAGCAGGATGGGACAGGGGGACAATCAGCCCCAGCATTTT. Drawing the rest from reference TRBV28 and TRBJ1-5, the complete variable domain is DVKVTQSSRYLVKRTGEKVFLECVQDMDHENMFWYRQDPGLGLRLIYFSYDVKMKEKGDIPEGYSVSREKKERFSLILESASTNQTSMYLCASRMGQGDNQPQHFGDGTRLSIL.

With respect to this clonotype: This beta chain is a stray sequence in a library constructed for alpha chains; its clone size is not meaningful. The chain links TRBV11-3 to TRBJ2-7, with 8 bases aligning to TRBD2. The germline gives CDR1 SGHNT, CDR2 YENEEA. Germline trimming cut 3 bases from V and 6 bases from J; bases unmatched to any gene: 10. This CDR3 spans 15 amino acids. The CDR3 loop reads CASSLRGAASREQYF. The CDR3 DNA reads TGTGCCAGCAGCTTGCGGGGGGCGGCTTCTCGCGAGCAGTACTTC. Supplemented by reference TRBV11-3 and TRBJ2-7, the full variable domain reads EAGVVQSPRYKIIEKKQPVAFWCNPISGHNTLYWYLQNLGQGPELLIRYENEEAVDDSQLPKDRFSAERLKGVDSTLKIQPAELGDSAVYLCASSLRGAASREQYFGPGTRLTVT.